The next 22 T cell receptor beta chains were all read from a single sample in a study of beta chain features in type 1 diabetes (dated by TCRdb to the late 2010s). Broad study findings and their caveats: A moderate but significant shortening of TCRB CDR3 length was observed in type 1 diabetes patients in all four CD4+ subsets.

Libraries were constructed by the immunoSEQ multiplex PCR assay. The High Capacity cDNA Reverse Transcription Kit was used to reverse transcribe all of the isolated RNA, meaning that expressed TCRB transcripts were what got sequenced. In TCRdb, the immuneACCESS table is reduced to in-frame sequences with V and J assigned. These tables do not hold every clone; where another copy was compared, an unresolved V gene accounts for under half, and the others remain unexplained. Across this sample there are hundreds of thousands of clones, with around 16% seen only once. Roughly 0.015% of the sample is taken by the ten largest. Their antigen targets remain unknown. Sequenced: naive CD4+ T cells from blood. The cell subset or site label corresponds to: true naive CD4+ T cells. All receptors come from a man aged 18 to 29 with type 1 diabetes.

In this sample, this clone turned up a few times. This chain connects TRBV2 to TRBJ2-3; 10 bases are a match to TRBD2. The V segment lost 4 bases and the J segment 2 bases; nucleotides outside the gene matches: 6. Germline CDR1 reads SNHLY; CDR2 reads FYNNEI. This CDR3 contains 16 residues. CDR3 in amino acids: CASSGGSGRATDTQYF. In nucleotides, the CDR3 is TGTGCCAGCAGTGGGGGCAGCGGGAGGGCCACAGATACGCAGTATTTT.

The J gene is TRBJ2-7, the V gene TRBV29-1, with 9 bases fitting TRBD1. V shed 5 bases, J shed 2 bases, and the junction held 16 bases outside the gene matches. This CDR3 spans 17 amino acids. The germline V gene encodes CDR1 SQVTM and CDR2 ANQGSEA. Written as DNA, the CDR3 is TGCAGCGTTAGGGACACACCGGGACAGGGTGGTCCCTACGAGCAGTACTTC. It codes for CSVRDTPGQGGPYEQYF.

This clone showed up just a few times. This chain uses TRBV6-1 with TRBJ2-1, with 7 positions matching TRBD2. Germline V gene sequence: CDR1 MNHNS, CDR2 SASEGT. This CDR3 region has 16 residues. With V trimmed by 4 bases and J by 0 bases, 6 bases remained unmatched. This chain's CDR3 is CASSGLAPNSYNEQFF. The CDR3 region has the DNA TGTGCCAGCAGTGGACTAGCTCCAAACTCCTACAATGAGCAGTTCTTC.

The gene calls are TRBV28 and TRBJ1-6, with 8 bases fitting TRBD1. Trimming at V came to 8 bases and at J to 0 bases, leaving 9 bases not matched to a gene. The germline V gene has CDR1 MDHEN and CDR2 SYDVKM. This CDR3 has 17 amino acids. This CDR3 is CASGTGGASSYNSPLHF. DNA of the CDR3: TGTGCCAGCGGGACAGGAGGGGCGAGCTCCTATAATTCACCCCTCCACTTT.

The V call is TRBV30, the J call TRBJ2-1; weak D call: TRBD2 (6 bases). V was pared by 6 bases and J by 2 bases, with 17 bases between. Germline assignment: CDR1 GTSNPN and CDR2 SVGIG (reference sequence). The CDR3 is 15 amino acids. CDR3 coding DNA: TGTGCCTGCCTCTCGGGACTGGTCCCCTACAATGAGCAGTTCTTC. It codes for CACLSGLVPYNEQFF.

This clone came up a few times. The chain carries TRBV18 and TRBJ2-3; D might be TRBD2 (5 bases). The germline V gene has CDR1 KGHSH and CDR2 LQKENI. V was clipped by 2 bases and J by 5 bases, with 14 bases between them. The CDR3 covers 15 residues. The DNA of the CDR3 is TGTGCCAGCTCACCATTTAACCGGGCGGGAGATACGCAGTATTTT. Translation gives CASSPFNRAGDTQYF.

The sample holds a few counts of this clone. The chain links TRBV5-1 to TRBJ2-3; TRBD2 aligns across 8 bases. The CDR3 length is 15 residues. Trimming removed 2 bases from V and 3 bases from J; junction bases left unmatched: 5. Germline loops: CDR1 SGHRS, CDR2 YFSETQ. The CDR3 region is CASSFGTSRTDTQYF. In DNA form, the CDR3 reads TGCGCCAGCAGCTTCGGGACTAGTCGTACAGATACGCAGTATTTT.

This clone was picked up a small number of times. J is TRBJ2-7 and V is TRBV11-2; TRBD1 aligns across 9 bases. Germline V gives CDR1 SGHAT, CDR2 FQNNGV. The CDR3 runs 15 residues. V shed 6 bases, J shed 3 bases, and the junction held 9 bases outside the gene matches. The CDR3 loop reads CASRRSRTGVYEQYF. The CDR3, as DNA: TGTGCCAGCAGACGTTCGAGGACAGGGGTCTACGAGCAGTACTTC.

This clone was found a few times. This chain joins TRBV18 and TRBJ1-1; no clear D gene. The CDR3 spans 15 residues. Germline CDR1 and CDR2: KGHSH and LQKENI. The V end was cut by 1 base, the J end by 0 bases, with 9 bases between. In DNA, the CDR3 is TGTGCCAGCTCACCACAAGCGGCCTTGAACACTGAAGCTTTCTTT. It yields the protein CASSPQAALNTEAFF.

This clone was counted between two and nine times. This rearrangement joins TRBV5-6 to TRBJ2-7; tentatively, D is TRBD2 (7 bases). The ends were cut back, 5 bases at V and 3 bases at J, with 18 bases in the middle. This CDR3 region has 15 residues. CDR1 and CDR2 from the germline V gene are SGHDT and YYEEEE. This CDR3 reads CASSGWRGGRYEQYF. CDR3 DNA sequence: TGTGCCAGCAGTGGGTGGAGGGGGGGCCGCTACGAGCAGTACTTC. Supplemented by reference TRBV5-6 and TRBJ2-7, the full variable domain reads DAGVTQSPTHLIKTRGQQVTLRCSPKSGHDTVSWYQQALGQGPQFIFQYYEEEERQRGNFPDRFSGHQFPNYSSELNVNALLLGDSALYLCASSGWRGGRYEQYFGPGTRLTVT.

The chain has TRBV7-2 and TRBJ2-2; weak D call: TRBD2 (6 bases). V was shortened by 5 bases and J by 2 bases, with 21 bases between the two germline ends. Germline assignment: CDR1 SGHTA and CDR2 FQGNSA. This CDR3 is 18 amino acids long. CDR3 protein: CASSPRWLLGGNTGELFF. CDR3 nucleotides: TGTGCCAGCAGCCCCCGATGGCTCCTGGGGGGAAACACCGGGGAGCTGTTTTTT.

The rearrangement links TRBV28 to TRBJ1-4, with D possibly being TRBD1 (5 bases). The V and J ends lost 3 bases and 3 bases respectively, with 11 bases between them. CDR3 length equals 15 residues. CDR1 is MDHEN and CDR2 is SYDVKM in the germline V gene. The CDR3 loop is CASSLGGRANEKLFF. The CDR3, as DNA: TGTGCCAGCAGTTTGGGGGGGAGAGCTAATGAAAAACTGTTTTTT.

This clone was seen a few times. The rearrangement links TRBV10-1 to TRBJ2-7; D gene unclear. The V and J ends lost 8 bases and 9 bases respectively, with 8 bases between them. This CDR3 spans 9 amino acids. The germline gives CDR1 WNHNN, CDR2 SYGVQD (reference sequence). Written as DNA, the CDR3 is TGCGCCAGCCCAGTGGTGCAGTACTTC. Protein sequence: CASPVVQYF.

V usage is TRBV2 and J usage is TRBJ2-3; D possibly corresponds to TRBD1 (6 bases). The V gene's germline CDR1 is SNHLY and CDR2 FYNNEI. Trimming cost V 5 bases and J 0 bases, with 15 bases left between them. The CDR3 loop spans 16 amino acids. The CDR3 sequence is CASSSQGKASTDTQYF. The CDR3 DNA is TGTGCCAGCAGTAGTCAGGGGAAGGCAAGCACAGATACGCAGTATTTT.

The rearrangement joins TRBV4-1 to TRBJ2-5; D may be TRBD2 (6 bases). Germline lookup yields CDR1 MGHRA and CDR2 YSYEKL. This CDR3 has 15 amino acids. V was pared by 0 bases and J by 6 bases, with 14 bases between. The CDR3 here is CASSQDTGSWQTQYF. In nucleotides, the CDR3 is TGCGCCAGCAGCCAAGACACCGGGAGTTGGCAGACCCAGTACTTC.

The gene calls are TRBV4-3 and TRBJ2-7; 8 bases agree with TRBD2. The V gene end was trimmed by 1 base and the J gene end by 4 bases; junction bases not matched to a gene: 9. Looked up from germline, CDR1 is LGHNA and CDR2 is YSLEER. CDR3 size: 16 residues. The CDR3, as DNA: TGCGCCAGCAGCCAAGCGGCAGCGGGGGATATTTACGAGCAGTACTTC. This encodes CASSQAAAGDIYEQYF.

V gene TRBV4-2 combines with J gene TRBJ1-4; TRBD1 is a possible D gene (5 bases). The germline V gene has CDR1 LGHNA and CDR2 YNFKEQ. The CDR3 is 14 amino acids. V lost 1 base, J lost 6 bases, and 9 bases lay in between. CDR3 sequence (DNA): TGTGCCAGCAGCCAAGGGGGCGCAGATGAAAAACTGTTTTTT. Encoded protein: CASSQGGADEKLFF.

The chain uses TRBV4-3 and TRBJ2-3, with D perhaps TRBD1 (7 bases). The CDR3 runs to 17 residues. Germline V lookup: CDR1 LGHNA, CDR2 YSLEER. V shed 1 base and J shed 0 bases, with 14 bases lying between them. Here the CDR3 DNA reads TGCGCCAGCAGCCAAGGGGCCAGGGGGGCTAGCACAGATACGCAGTATTTT. Translation gives CASSQGARGASTDTQYF.

This chain joins TRBV29-1 and TRBJ2-7, with D possibly TRBD2 on 5 matching bases. The CDR3 is 14 residues long. CDR1 SQVTM and CDR2 ANQGSEA come from the germline V gene. V lost 1 base and J lost 0, with 10 bases in between. The CDR3 coding sequence is TGCAGCGTTGAAGTAGTACTAGGCTCCTACGAGCAGTACTTC. Translation gives CSVEVVLGSYEQYF.

V and J are TRBV9 and TRBJ2-3; TRBD2 agrees at 11 bases. V shed 5 bases and J 2 bases; nucleotides not matched to a gene: 1. The CDR3 contains 14 residues. Looked up from germline, CDR1 is SGDLS and CDR2 is YYNGEE. CDR3 nucleotides: TGTGCCAGCAGACTAGCGGGGGTCACAGATACGCAGTATTTT. Amino acid sequence: CASRLAGVTDTQYF.

This clone was counted a few times. The CDR3 here is CSVGLAGGSSTDTQYF. In DNA, the CDR3 is TGCAGCGTTGGACTAGCGGGAGGCTCTAGCACAGATACGCAGTATTTT. The chain uses TRBV29-1 and TRBJ2-3, with 13 bases aligning to TRBD2. CDR1 and CDR2 from the germline V gene are SQVTM and ANQGSEA. This CDR3 is built from 16 residues. V lost 4 bases, J lost 0 bases, and 4 bases stayed unmatched.

This clone was recorded a few times. As DNA, the CDR3 is TGTGCCAGCAGCCCCCCCCGTCCCCCGATTCAGTACTTC. Amino acid sequence: CASSPPRPPIQYF. The rearrangement links TRBV7-2 to TRBJ2-4; no clear D gene. Trimming removed 5 bases from V and 10 bases from J, with 15 bases in between. The CDR3 runs 13 residues. CDR1 and CDR2 from the germline V gene are SGHTA and FQGNSA.